This TCR beta chain originates from a study of shared clonotypes between healthy human individuals. Study-wide results and caveats: Clonotype sharing among donors was expected to depend on sequencing depth. When naive CD4 clonotypes were compared across four donors, 4% to 5.5% were shared. Clonotypes which were not shared had lower generation probabilities than clonotypes that all four donors shared.

Terminally differentiated effector memory CD45RA+ cells were excluded by CCR7 positive selection of CD45RO-negative cells. Donors, healthy HIV-negative adults, lacked recent acute infections or vaccinations. Produced via immunoSEQ multiplex PCR; TCRdb's table is partial and in-frame only. The table includes a few million clones, just over 90% detected once. CDR1 is SNHLY, CDR2 FYNNEI, per germline. Trimming shortened V by 1 base and J by 7 bases, and 15 bases separated the two germline ends. CDR3 length equals 15 residues. On this clone itself: Antigen: not known.

The chain joins TRBV2 to TRBJ2-3, with a tentative D call TRBD2 (6 bases). The source of this sequence is a man younger than 30 in good health. Some clones in this sample may be carry-over from other donors' samples. Material for sequencing was naive CD8+ T cells from PBMCs. The CDR3 region is CASSEGPGDGNTQYF. The CDR3 DNA reads as TGTGCCAGCAGTGAAGGCCCGGGAGACGGTAATACGCAGTATTTT.